This section outlines one T cell receptor beta chain sequence together with its context. As yet, its antigen is unknown. Healthy HIV-negative adults with no recent acute infections or vaccinations were recruited as donors. CDR3 size: 20 residues. These data are taken from a study of shared clonotypes between healthy human individuals. About the research overall: CD4 naive and memory got three plates each, CD8 naive two, CD8 memory one. Overall study results and limits: Clonotype sharing among donors, it was expected, would be affected by sequencing depth.

The method was immunoSEQ multiplex PCR; TCRdb's version includes in-frame clones alone and lacks a portion of them. This sample has about 2.4 million clones; around nine tenths occur once, and the top ten carry over 0.12%. The V and J genes are TRBV21-1 and TRBJ1-1; the table names TRBD1, a call not compared with the DNA. TRBV21-1 is a recognized pseudogene. The TCR originated in a man between 18 and 29 years old in good health. The sequenced sample was naive CD4+ T cells sorted from blood. Described subset: CD45RA+ positively selected. The CDR3 here is CASSLIGTAHTISMNTEAFF. CDR3 DNA: TGTGCCAGCAGCTTAATAGGGACAGCCCACACAATATCGATGAACACTGAAGCTTTCTTT.